This TCR beta chain came from a study of blood T cell repertoires in COVID-19. Some clones are missing from TCRdb's copy, which holds only in-frame ones; the method was immunoSEQ multiplex PCR. The sample records around 390,000 clones, approximately 90% being singletons. V lost 3 bases and J 4 bases, leaving 10 bases between the germline ends. Germline lookup yields CDR1 SGHRS and CDR2 YFSETQ. The CDR3 is 13 amino acids. This clonotype was sampled from a woman aged 50 to 65 who had recovered from COVID-19. What was sequenced was PBMCs or T cells enriched from blood (not recorded which). V usage is TRBV5-1 and J usage is TRBJ1-2; tentative D call: TRBD1 (5 bases). The DNA of the CDR3 is TGCGCCAGCAGCTGGGGGGAGGTCTATGGCTACACCTTC. The encoded protein is CASSWGEVYGYTF.